This T cell receptor beta chain was observed in a study of T cell responses to AZD1222 COVID-19 vaccine. Whole-study findings and limits: The peak T cell response came first, and repertoires were sampled only after it. The study found vaccine-associated CD4 TCRs spanning spike, dominant at 160-218 and 743-854.

With regard to this clone: The antigen is unknown.

Germline-derived CDR1 and CDR2 are ENHRY and SYGVKD. This CDR3 has 14 residues. V gave up 7 bases and J gave up 4 bases, with 17 bases separating them. TCRdb keeps only in-frame clones here, not all; method: immunoSEQ multiplex PCR. Of 85,000 to 90,000 clones listed, approximately 85% are singletons. The chain employs TRBV10-3 and TRBJ2-7; weak D call: TRBD2 (5 bases). The source material was peripheral blood, sampled on day 0 of AZD1222 vaccination. This sequence was found in an adult in good health. CDR3 sequence reads: CAIKRLPTSYEQYF. CDR3 coding DNA: TGTGCCATCAAACGACTACCTACCTCTTACGAGCAGTACTTC.